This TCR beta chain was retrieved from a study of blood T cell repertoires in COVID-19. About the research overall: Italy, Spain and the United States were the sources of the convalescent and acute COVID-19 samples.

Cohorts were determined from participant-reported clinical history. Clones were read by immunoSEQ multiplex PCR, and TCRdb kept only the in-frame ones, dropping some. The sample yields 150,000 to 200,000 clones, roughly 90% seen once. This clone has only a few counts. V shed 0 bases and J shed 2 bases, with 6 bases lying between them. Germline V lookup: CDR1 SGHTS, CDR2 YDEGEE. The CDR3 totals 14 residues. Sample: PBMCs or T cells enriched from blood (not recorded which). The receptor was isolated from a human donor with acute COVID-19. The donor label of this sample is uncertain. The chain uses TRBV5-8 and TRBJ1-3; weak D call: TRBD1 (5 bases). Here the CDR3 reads CASSLGGAGNTIYF. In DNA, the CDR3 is TGTGCCAGCAGCTTGGGGGGGGCTGGAAACACCATATATTTT. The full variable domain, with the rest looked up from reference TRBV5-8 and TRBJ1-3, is EAGVTQSPTHLIKTRGQQATLRCSPISGHTSVYWYQQALGLGLQFLLWYDEGEERNRGNFPPRFSGRQFPNYSSELNVNALELEDSALYLCASSLGGAGNTIYFGEGSWLTVV.